The rows below give T cell receptor beta chains drawn from one sample of a study of T cells in Graves' hyperthyroidism and ophthalmopathy. Each CDR3 protein is one row after TCRdb ran MiXCR on the multiplex PCR reads. In the table there are about 540,000 distinct CDR3 sequences, 46% of which are singletons. The sample taken for sequencing was peripheral blood or thyroid tissue (not recorded which). The receptors shown here come from a woman between 18 and 30 years old with Graves' hyperthyroidism. CDR3s include the opening cysteine and the closing phenylalanine or tryptophan. The D gene is left open where the match is weak. Not every row has a clone size; where given, it reads once, few, many or a size class.

v_call	d_call	j_call	clone_size	cdr3_nt	cdr3_aa
TRBV5-8	-	TRBJ1-5	-	TGTGCCAGCAGCTTGGTGGGCGATATGGCCCAGCATTTT	CASSLVGDMAQHF
TRBV24-1	TRBD2	TRBJ2-2	-	TGTGCCACCAGTGATTCTACTAGCGGGGCTAACACCGGGGAGCTGTTTTTT	CATSDSTSGANTGELFF
TRBV5-1	-	TRBJ1-6	few	TGCGCCAGCAGCTTGGCCGGCGGGAACGGGACACACAAGAGCTCCTATAATTCACCCCTCCACTTT	CASSLAGGNGTHKSSYNSPLHF
TRBV7-9	TRBD1	TRBJ1-4	many	TGTGCCAGCAGCTTATCAGGGGGCGGTGAAAAACTGTTTTTT	CASSLSGGGEKLFF
TRBV2	TRBD1	TRBJ1-6	-	TGTGCCAGCAGTGGACAGGGGGAATCAGCCCTCCACTTT	CASSGQGESALHF
TRBV20-1	-	TRBJ2-5	many	TGCAGTGCTAGTAGGCGAGAGACCCAGTACTTC	CSASRRETQYF
TRBV29-1	-	TRBJ2-7	-	TGCAGCTTAGTTACGGGGTTGGGTTACGAGCAGTACTTC	CSLVTGLGYEQYF
TRBV29-1	TRBD2	TRBJ2-7	-	TGCAGCGTTGACGGTCTAGCGGGAACTTTCTACGAGCAGTACTTC	CSVDGLAGTFYEQYF
TRBV20-1	TRBD2	TRBJ2-7	-	TGCAGTGCTAGTGCACTAGCGGGCCACGAGCAGTACTTC	CSASALAGHEQYF
TRBV20-1	-	TRBJ1-2	many	TGCAGTGCTAGAGATGGACTCGATGGCTACACCTTC	CSARDGLDGYTF
TRBV7-3	-	TRBJ2-6	-	TGTGCCAGCAGTTACTCGACCGGGGGCGCTGGGGCCAACGTCCTGACTTTC	CASSYSTGGAGANVLTF
TRBV6-6	TRBD1	TRBJ1-1	many	TGTGCCAGCAGCTGGACAGGTAACCCTGAAGCTTTCTTT	CASSWTGNPEAFF
TRBV3-1	-	TRBJ2-6	many	TGTGCCAGCAGCCTAGTGTCAGCCAACGTCCTGACTTTC	CASSLVSANVLTF
TRBV20-1	-	TRBJ2-5	many	TGCAGTGCAGGGGCGCCCTCCCAAGAGACCCAGTACTTC	CSAGAPSQETQYF
TRBV29-1	TRBD1	TRBJ1-3	many	TGCAGCGTTGCAGGACGACAGGGTGCAGGAAACACCATATATTTT	CSVAGRQGAGNTIYF